The 24 T cell receptor beta chains below were found in one sample sequenced in a study of beta chain features in type 1 diabetes. Sequenced material consisted of expressed TCRB transcripts (all of the isolated RNA was reverse transcribed). Sequencing was performed with immunoSEQ multiplex PCR; in TCRdb, only in-frame clones are kept and a portion is missing. The sample lists some 230,000 clones; 9.6% were seen once. Sample: naive CD4+ T cells from blood. These receptors were obtained from a woman aged 18-29 years in good health.

This clone was seen only a few times. The chain employs TRBV5-6 and TRBJ1-1, with a weak D call TRBD1 (5 bases). The CDR3 covers 13 residues. Trimming left V 0 bases short and J 5 bases short, with 8 bases between. CDR1 and CDR2 from the germline V gene are SGHDT and YYEEEE. CDR3 in DNA: TGTGCCAGCAGCTTGGGGGGGGAGACTGAAGCTTTCTTT. It encodes CASSLGGETEAFF.

This clone was detected only a few times. The V gene is TRBV11-3, the J gene TRBJ2-1; possibly TRBD2 for D (6 bases). This CDR3 comprises 17 residues. Germline CDR1 is SGHNT and CDR2 is YENEEA. Between the trimmed V and J ends, which lost 5 bases and 2 bases, there was a span of 19 bases. The CDR3 nucleotides read TGTGCCAGCAGCCTGGGGCGGGGCGGCCTAGCCTACAATGAGCAGTTCTTC. Residues: CASSLGRGGLAYNEQFF.

This clone was found a few times. The chain carries TRBV4-1 and TRBJ1-2, with D possibly being TRBD1 (6 bases). Germline V gives CDR1 MGHRA, CDR2 YSYEKL. The CDR3 covers 16 residues. Trimming shortened V by 5 bases and J by 0 bases, and 16 bases separated the two germline ends. The CDR3 spells CASSYRDTIANYGYTF. CDR3 bases: TGCGCCAGCAGCTACCGGGACACCATAGCTAACTATGGCTACACCTTC.

Only a few counts were recorded for this clone. The V gene is TRBV30, the J gene TRBJ2-7; tentatively, D is TRBD1 (6 bases). The CDR3 sequence is 14 residues long. Trimming cost V 1 base and J 0 bases, with 10 bases left between them. Germline CDR1 is GTSNPN and CDR2 is SVGIG (reference sequence). The DNA of the CDR3 is TGTGCCTGGAGTGCAGGGACACCCTCCTACGAGCAGTACTTC. This translates into CAWSAGTPSYEQYF.

This rearrangement joins TRBV5-5 to TRBJ2-5, with TRBD2 matching 12 bases. The CDR3 has 14 amino acids. Trimming cost V 4 bases and J 4 bases; bases outside gene matches: 2. The germline gives CDR1 SGHKS, CDR2 YYEKEE (reference sequence). The CDR3 DNA reads as TGTGCCAGCAGCCGGACTAGCGGGGCAGAGACCCAGTACTTC. It specifies CASSRTSGAETQYF.

This clone was counted many times. The V call is TRBV14, the J call TRBJ2-1; no definite D call. Between the trimmed V and J ends, which lost 3 bases and 10 bases, there was a span of 13 bases. This CDR3 spans 13 amino acids. Germline V CDR1 and CDR2: SGHDN, FVKESK. The CDR3 nucleotides read TGTGCCAGCAGCCACAATCTAGGTGGGGAGCAGTTCTTC. Translated, it gives CASSHNLGGEQFF. Variable domain in full (rest from reference TRBV14 and TRBJ2-1): EAGVTQFPSHSVIEKGQTVTLRCDPISGHDNLYWYRRVMGKEIKFLLHFVKESKQDESGMPNNRFLAERTGGTYSTLKVQPAELEDSGVYFCASSHNLGGEQFFGPGTRLTVL.

The genes are TRBV27 and TRBJ2-7; 9 bases match TRBD2. Germline lookup yields CDR1 MNHEY and CDR2 SMNVEV (reference sequence). The CDR3 length is 16 residues. Germline trimming cut 2 bases from V and 7 bases from J; bases unmatched to any gene: 12. The CDR3 DNA reads TGTGCCAGCAGTTTAAACTTCCTAGCGGGACAAGAGGAGCAGTACTTC. Translation gives CASSLNFLAGQEEQYF.

The CDR3 spells CASSLASFRGTGYTF. CDR3 in DNA: TGTGCCAGCAGCTTAGCTTCGTTCAGGGGTACAGGCTACACCTTC. This chain connects TRBV7-2 to TRBJ1-2; a possible D gene is TRBD1 (6 bases). The germline V and J ends were trimmed by 0 bases and 8 bases, with 16 bases remaining between them. The CDR3 is made up of 15 amino acids. Germline CDR1 is SGHTA and CDR2 is FQGNSA.

The chain carries TRBV7-3 and TRBJ2-2, with D perhaps TRBD1 (6 bases). CDR1 is SGHTA, CDR2 FQGTGA, per germline. V was shortened by 1 base and J by 5 bases, with 14 bases between the two germline ends. This CDR3 region has 16 residues. The DNA for the CDR3 is TGTGCCAGCAGCTTAAATGGGGCAGGGGTTACCGGGGAGCTGTTTTTT. Translating it yields CASSLNGAGVTGELFF.

This chain uses TRBV5-4 with TRBJ1-1; 9 bases line up with TRBD1. CDR3 length: 16 residues. V lost 3 bases, J lost 1 base, and 7 bases stayed unmatched. The germline V gene has CDR1 SGHNT and CDR2 YYREEE (reference sequence). CDR3 in amino acids: CASSWGQGTGNTEAFF. The CDR3 DNA follows: TGTGCCAGCAGCTGGGGACAGGGAACAGGGAACACTGAAGCTTTCTTT.

On this clone: Other DNA sequences within the sample encode an identical CDR3. This chain joins TRBV5-1 and TRBJ2-3, with 7 positions matching TRBD2. Germline V gene sequence: CDR1 SGHRS, CDR2 YFSETQ. CDR3 size: 14 residues. V dropped 5 bases and J dropped 2; count of bases not matched to a gene: 5. Here the CDR3 DNA reads TGCGCCAGCAGTCTGGCGGGAGTCACAGATACGCAGTATTTT. Translated, it gives CASSLAGVTDTQYF. Variable domain in full (rest from reference TRBV5-1 and TRBJ2-3): KAGVTQTPRYLIKTRGQQVTLSCSPISGHRSVSWYQQTPGQGLQFLFEYFSETQRNKGNFPGRFSGRQFSNSRSEMNVSTLELGDSALYLCASSLAGVTDTQYFGPGTRLTVL.

J is TRBJ2-7 and V is TRBV4-1, with D tentatively TRBD1 (6 bases). Germline lookup yields CDR1 MGHRA and CDR2 YSYEKL. This CDR3 comprises 14 residues. V shed 3 bases and J shed 2 bases, with 11 bases lying between them. CDR3 bases: TGCGCCAGCAGCCAGGAACAGGGAACCTACGAGCAGTACTTC. This codes for CASSQEQGTYEQYF.

The chain uses TRBV29-1 and TRBJ1-1; no clear D. The CDR3 spans 11 residues. Trimming took 8 bases from V and 2 from J, leaving 9 bases between them. CDR1 SQVTM and CDR2 ANQGSEA come from the germline V gene. The DNA of the CDR3 is TGCAGCTCCGGTAGCAACACTGAAGCTTTCTTT. Its protein product is CSSGSNTEAFF.

This clone has more than one count but fewer than ten. The gene calls are TRBV7-9 and TRBJ1-5, with D perhaps matching TRBD1 (6 bases). The V gene lost 1 base and the J gene lost 9 bases, with 13 bases spanning the gap. Germline CDR1 SEHNR, CDR2 FQNEAQ (reference sequence). The CDR3 runs 14 residues. CDR3 nucleotide sequence: TGTGCCAGCAGCTTAGGGACAGACCCTTGGCCCCAGCATTTT. Amino acids: CASSLGTDPWPQHF.

CDR3 amino acids: CASSEERGVHNEQFF. For the CDR3, the DNA is TGTGCCAGCAGTGAGGAGCGGGGGGTCCACAATGAGCAGTTCTTC. This rearrangement joins TRBV2 to TRBJ2-1; 9 nucleotides align to TRBD2. The CDR3 is 15 amino acids. V lost 3 bases, J lost 5 bases, and 5 bases stayed unmatched. In germline, CDR1 is SNHLY, CDR2 FYNNEI.

This clone has more than one count but fewer than ten. DNA for the CDR3: TGTGCCAGTAGTATAGACAGATATCAGCCCCAGCATTTT. It specifies CASSIDRYQPQHF. The gene calls are TRBV19 and TRBJ1-5, with D unresolved. The CDR3 spans 13 residues. Germline CDR1 and CDR2: LNHDA and SQIVND (reference sequence). V lost 0 bases to trimming and J lost 5 bases, with 5 bases between them.

The chain joins TRBV9 to TRBJ2-3; tentatively, D is TRBD2 (5 bases). The CDR3 is 14 residues long. V was cut by 0 bases and J by 7 bases, with 12 bases left in between. CDR1 is SGDLS, CDR2 YYNGEE, per germline. CDR3 residues: CASSVGTGPHTQYF. The CDR3 nucleotides are TGTGCCAGCAGCGTAGGGACTGGCCCCCATACGCAGTATTTT. The complete variable domain, with remaining parts taken from reference TRBV9 and TRBJ2-3, reads DSGVTQTPKHLITATGQRVTLRCSPRSGDLSVYWYQQSLDQGLQFLIQYYNGEERAKGNILERFSAQQFPDLHSELNLSSLELGDSALYFCASSVGTGPHTQYFGPGTRLTVL.

The V call is TRBV7-9, the J call TRBJ1-1, with a tentative D call TRBD1 (6 bases). Trimming shortened V by 1 base and J by 9 bases, and 9 bases separated the two germline ends. The CDR3 is made up of 12 amino acids. Germline V gene data show CDR1 as SEHNR and CDR2 as FQNEAQ (reference sequence). DNA of the CDR3: TGTGCCAGCAGCTTAGAGGGGGTGAAAGCTTTCTTT. Its translation: CASSLEGVKAFF.

The chain carries TRBV30 and TRBJ1-2, with D tentatively TRBD1 (5 bases). Germline V CDR1 and CDR2: GTSNPN, SVGIG (reference sequence). Deletions cut 7 bases from V and 6 bases from J, with 15 bases between. The CDR3 runs to 12 residues. The CDR3 DNA reads as TGTGCCTCAGAGGAGGGGCGGAATGGCTACACCTTC. Its translation is CASEEGRNGYTF.

V gene TRBV7-2 combines with J gene TRBJ1-5, with 8 bases fitting TRBD1. The germline CDR1 and CDR2 sequences are SGHTA and FQGNSA. Trimming removed 5 bases from V and 6 bases from J; junction bases left unmatched: 9. This CDR3 has 15 amino acids. CDR3 sequence reads: CASSPTDRASQPQHF. DNA of the CDR3: TGTGCCAGCAGCCCGACGGACAGGGCCTCTCAGCCCCAGCATTTT.

The table lists this clone with many counts. The V call is TRBV29-1, the J call TRBJ2-7, with D unclear. V lost 7 bases to trimming and J lost 0 bases, with 13 bases between them. Germline CDR1 reads SQVTM; CDR2 reads ANQGSEA. This CDR3 spans 13 amino acids. CDR3 DNA sequence: TGCAGCGCCCGAAACGGTGGCTCCTACGAGCAGTACTTC. This sequence encodes CSARNGGSYEQYF.

This clone occurred a few times. V usage is TRBV29-1 and J usage is TRBJ2-5; the D gene is possibly TRBD1 (5 bases). This CDR3 comprises 12 residues. V lost 5 bases, J lost 1 base, and 8 bases lay in between. Germline V gene lookup returns CDR1 SQVTM and CDR2 ANQGSEA. CDR3 bases: TGCAGCGTTAGGCAGGGCCAAGAGACCCAGTACTTC. Translation gives CSVRQGQETQYF.

This clone was picked up many times. V is TRBV7-9 and J is TRBJ2-2, with unresolved D. Per germline, CDR1 SEHNR and CDR2 FQNEAQ (reference sequence). The CDR3 sequence is 14 residues long. The V and J ends lost 1 base and 5 bases respectively, with 8 bases between them. CDR3: CASSLDLYTGELFF. The CDR3 DNA is TGTGCCAGCAGCTTAGATCTTTATACCGGGGAGCTGTTTTTT.

The chain uses TRBV6-1 and TRBJ1-5, with D perhaps matching TRBD1 (5 bases). Germline V gene lookup returns CDR1 MNHNS and CDR2 SASEGT. The CDR3 totals 15 residues. With 0 bases removed from V and 3 bases from J, the gap between germline ends came to 9 bases. The CDR3 is CASSEAGGPNQPQHF. In nucleotides, the CDR3 is TGTGCCAGCAGTGAAGCGGGGGGACCCAATCAGCCCCAGCATTTT.